The rows below give T cell receptor beta chains drawn from one sample of a study of T-cell reconstitution after alpha-beta-depleted transplantation in children. A single record per CDR3 protein comes from TCRdb applying MiXCR to the PCR reads. In the table there are approximately 520,000 distinct CDR3 sequences, about 30% of which are singletons. This specimen consisted of PBMCs from the stem cell graft donor, obtained from the stem cell graft. Source of these receptors: a human donor who donated a stem cell graft to a child with aplastic anemia. Both conserved end residues are part of each CDR3. D genes are given only for firm matches. Size is omitted from some rows. Given values are once, few, many or a class for expanded clones.

j_gene	v_gene	len	d_gene	abundance	CDR3aa	CDR3nt
TRBJ1-2	TRBV20-1	16	TRBD1	-	CSARDQGQGDSQSYTF	TGCAGTGCTAGAGATCAAGGACAGGGGGACTCTCAGAGCTACACCTTC
TRBJ1-1	TRBV19	10	-	-	CAARGEGAFF	TGTGCCGCCCGGGGTGAGGGAGCTTTCTTT
TRBJ1-1	TRBV6-5	11	-	few	CASSGGEQAFF	TGTGCCAGCAGTGGGGGCGAGCAAGCTTTCTTT
TRBJ2-5	TRBV27	14	-	few	CASSLTWEQETQYF	TGTGCCAGCAGTTTAACCTGGGAGCAAGAGACCCAGTACTTC
TRBJ1-5	TRBV5-5	16	TRBD1	few	CASSSTLTGVNQPQHF	TGTGCCAGCAGCTCCACCTTAACAGGGGTCAATCAGCCCCAGCATTTT
TRBJ2-2	TRBV13	14	-	many	CASSFYRAGGELFF	TGTGCCAGCAGCTTCTACAGGGCCGGGGGGGAGCTGTTTTTT
TRBJ1-4	TRBV18	13	-	-	CASSPTLNEKLFF	TGTGCCAGCTCACCCACATTAAACGAAAAACTGTTTTTT
TRBJ2-7	TRBV29-1	14	-	few	CSVEGDQTNYEQYF	TGCAGCGTTGAGGGGGACCAGACCAACTACGAGCAGTACTTC
TRBJ1-1	TRBV4-2	14	-	few	CASSQDKVNTEAFF	TGTGCCAGCAGCCAAGATAAGGTGAACACTGAAGCTTTCTTT
TRBJ2-3	TRBV7-2	17	-	-	CASSLGGGGRRTDTQYF	TGTGCCAGCAGCTTAGGGGGTGGGGGGAGAAGGACAGATACGCAGTATTTT
TRBJ2-6	TRBV12-2	20	-	-	CASRLLGLAGPYSGANVLTF	TGTGCAAGTCGCTTATTGGGACTAGCGGGACCCTACTCTGGGGCCAACGTCCTGACTTTC
TRBJ2-3	TRBV12-3/TRBV12-4	20	TRBD2	-	CASSLYLLAGGRSGTDTQYF	TGTGCCAGCAGTTTATACTTACTAGCGGGAGGACGTTCGGGCACAGATACGCAGTATTTT
TRBJ1-1	TRBV5-1	15	-	few	CASSLDLGLRTEAFF	TGCGCCAGCAGCTTGGATCTGGGGCTACGCACTGAAGCTTTCTTT
TRBJ2-5	TRBV19	13	-	few	CASRDNTLMAQYF	TGTGCCAGCCGGGACAATACACTTATGGCCCAGTACTTC
TRBJ2-1	TRBV29-1	12	TRBD1	-	CSVGQGAAEQFF	TGCAGCGTCGGACAGGGGGCCGCTGAGCAGTTCTTC
TRBJ2-3	TRBV12-3/TRBV12-4	16	TRBD2	-	CASSPGKREMSDTQYF	TGTGCCAGCAGCCCTGGTAAGCGGGAGATGTCAGATACGCAGTATTTT
TRBJ2-1	TRBV20-1	11	-	-	CSGALYNEQFF	TGCAGTGGAGCCCTTTACAATGAGCAGTTCTTC
TRBJ1-1	TRBV29-1	14	-	-	CSVEGGYMNTEAFF	TGCAGCGTTGAAGGGGGTTACATGAACACTGAAGCTTTCTTT
TRBJ2-2	TRBV25-1	17	TRBD2	-	CASRRIDSGRSSGELFF	TGTGCCAGCAGGAGAATAGATAGCGGGAGATCGAGCGGGGAGCTGTTTTTT
TRBJ1-2	TRBV5-4	14	TRBD1	-	CASTLRGRDYGYTF	TGTGCCAGCACCTTGAGGGGGCGAGACTATGGCTACACCTTC
TRBJ2-1	TRBV6-2/TRBV6-3	14	-	-	CASRLMTGYNEQFF	TGTGCCAGCAGGCTAATGACAGGATACAATGAGCAGTTCTTC
TRBJ2-5	TRBV12-3/TRBV12-4	14	-	-	CASSETRPEETQYF	TGTGCCAGCAGCGAAACACGGCCTGAAGAGACCCAGTACTTC
TRBJ1-1	TRBV20-1	15	-	few	CSAEKVGTMNTEAFF	TGCAGTGCTGAGAAGGTAGGGACCATGAACACTGAAGCTTTCTTT
TRBJ2-4	TRBV29-1	12	-	few	CSDWTGRGIQYF	TGCAGCGATTGGACAGGGAGGGGCATTCAGTACTTC
TRBJ2-5	TRBV29-1	11	-	few	CSLRRGETQYF	TGCAGCCTACGTCGTGGAGAGACCCAGTACTTC
TRBJ1-5	TRBV7-2	13	-	few	CASSRDKYQPQHF	TGTGCCAGCAGCCGGGACAAATATCAGCCCCAGCATTTT
TRBJ2-3	TRBV27	14	-	few	CASFLLGGPDTQYF	TGTGCCAGCTTTCTTCTGGGAGGTCCAGATACGCAGTATTTT
TRBJ1-1	TRBV6-1	15	-	-	CASSTLRGTNTEAFF	TGTGCCAGCAGTACGCTCAGGGGAACGAACACTGAAGCTTTCTTT
TRBJ1-2	TRBV27	13	TRBD1	few	CASSRQGRDGYTF	TGTGCCAGCAGTAGACAGGGCCGGGATGGCTACACCTTC
TRBJ2-5	TRBV15	15	-	few	CATSRDGRSLETQYF	TGTGCCACCAGCAGAGATGGCAGGTCCTTGGAGACCCAGTACTTC
TRBJ2-3	TRBV20-1	15	TRBD2	few	CSARERTSGTDTQYF	TGCAGTGCTAGAGAGAGGACTAGCGGCACAGATACGCAGTATTTT
TRBJ2-5	TRBV20-1	14	-	-	CSARRAGPSETQYF	TGCAGTGCTAGAAGGGCGGGCCCAAGCGAGACCCAGTACTTC
TRBJ2-2	TRBV7-2	15	TRBD2	few	CASIRSGSYTGELFF	TGTGCCAGCATCCGTAGCGGGAGTTACACCGGGGAGCTGTTTTTT
TRBJ2-1	TRBV18	15	-	-	CASSPLSSNNNEQFF	TGTGCCAGCTCACCGTTGAGTTCTAACAACAATGAGCAGTTCTTC
TRBJ1-1	TRBV10-1	13	-	few	CASSVSGWPEAFF	TGCGCCAGCAGTGTGTCAGGGTGGCCTGAAGCTTTCTTT
TRBJ1-2	TRBV7-2	15	TRBD1	-	CASSLTGTGSYGYTF	TGTGCCAGCAGCCTCACCGGGACAGGGTCATATGGCTACACCTTC
TRBJ2-3	TRBV20-1	16	-	-	CSASRGGDYFTDTQYF	TGCAGTGCTAGTAGGGGGGGGGACTACTTCACAGATACGCAGTATTTT
TRBJ2-2	TRBV4-2	19	TRBD2	-	CASSQRGIGASGRARELFF	TGTGCCAGCAGCCAACGAGGGATCGGGGCTAGCGGGAGGGCCCGGGAGCTGTTTTTT
TRBJ2-2	TRBV7-9	16	-	-	CASSSSGGLTMGELFF	TGTGCCAGCAGCTCATCCGGTGGCCTGACGATGGGGGAGCTGTTTTTT
TRBJ2-1	TRBV5-1	18	TRBD2	many	CASSAGTSEMSSYNEQFF	TGCGCCAGCAGCGCAGGGACTAGCGAGATGAGCTCCTACAATGAGCAGTTCTTC
TRBJ1-5	TRBV28	12	-	-	CASSLLTQPQHF	TGTGCCAGCAGTTTACTGACTCAGCCCCAGCATTTT
TRBJ1-6	TRBV7-2	15	-	few	CASSLREGENSPLHF	TGTGCCAGCAGCTTAAGGGAGGGGGAGAATTCACCCCTCCACTTT
TRBJ1-1	TRBV5-1	14	-	-	CASSSGSWNTEAFF	TGCGCCAGCAGCTCAGGGTCCTGGAACACTGAAGCTTTCTTT
TRBJ2-1	TRBV30	13	-	few	CARTGVGYNEQFF	TGTGCCCGGACCGGGGTCGGCTACAATGAGCAGTTCTTC
TRBJ2-1	TRBV19	16	TRBD2	-	CASTLGTSGRANEQFF	TGTGCCAGTACTCTCGGGACTAGCGGGAGGGCCAATGAGCAGTTCTTC
TRBJ2-1	TRBV11-2	18	TRBD2	-	CASSLEGVGTSGSDEQFF	TGTGCCAGCAGCTTAGAGGGAGTGGGGACTAGCGGGAGTGATGAGCAGTTCTTC
TRBJ2-2	TRBV20-1	14	TRBD2	many	CSALGTTNTGELFF	TGCAGTGCTCTCGGGACTACCAACACCGGGGAGCTGTTTTTT
TRBJ2-1	TRBV5-1	19	TRBD2	-	CASSLASAASGRSHNEQFF	TGCGCCAGCAGCTTGGCCTCTGCGGCTAGCGGGAGGAGCCACAATGAGCAGTTCTTC
TRBJ1-4	TRBV12-3/TRBV12-4	13	-	few	CASSPKPEAELFF	TGTGCCAGCAGCCCCAAACCGGAGGCGGAACTGTTTTTT
TRBJ2-1	TRBV5-1	16	TRBD2	few	CASSDLAGGRYNEQFF	TGCGCCAGCAGCGACTTAGCGGGAGGGCGCTACAATGAGCAGTTCTTC
TRBJ2-3	TRBV12-3/TRBV12-4	14	TRBD2	-	CASSPDGGDDTQYF	TGTGCCAGCAGCCCGGACGGGGGGGACGATACGCAGTATTTT
TRBJ2-7	TRBV14	18	-	once	CASSQDSMGNRYSYEQYF	TGTGCCAGCAGCCAAGATAGCATGGGGAACAGGTACTCCTACGAGCAGTACTTC
TRBJ1-5	TRBV7-2	15	-	-	CASSANEYGVQPQHF	TGTGCCAGCAGCGCAAACGAGTACGGGGTTCAGCCCCAGCATTTT